This T cell receptor (beta chain) was identified during a study of spatial heterogeneity in lung cancer (dated by TCRdb to about 2019). Context from the whole study: More beta-chain than alpha-chain transcripts were consistently detected, likely reflecting higher beta-chain transcript abundance. The study linked features of the TCR repertoire to counts of nonsynonymous mutations, which were determined by whole-exome sequencing of tumor tissue. TCR alpha and beta repertoires were quantitatively compared across multiple tumor regions, matched nontumor lung and blood in non-small cell lung cancer. TCR transcript counts in tumor regions correlated strongly with a T cell transcriptional module score from matched bulk RNA-seq. In the raw uncorrected reads, each unique combination of TCR and UMI appeared on average more than ten times. At surgery, both alpha and beta chains were TCR-sequenced in fewer than 250 tumor regions, fewer than 85 matched nontumor lung samples and some 56 PBMC samples. Broader findings and caveats from the paper: TCR-seq was estimated to cover only roughly 7% of tumor T cells for alpha chains and approximately 12% for beta chains. The number of expanded intratumoral alpha and beta TCRs correlated with the tumor nonsynonymous mutation count. Counts of ubiquitous and regional expanded TCRs were found to correlate with counts of ubiquitous and regional nonsynonymous mutations, respectively. Confirming at a functional level the hypothesis that regional TCRs recognize regional mutations was considered to require additional single-cell paired TCR alpha and beta sequencing.

To prepare the library, 5' RACE was applied. The sequencing machine was a NextSeq 500. In the TCR library protocol, a unique molecular identifier was attached to each TCR cDNA molecule so that PCR and sequencing errors could be corrected. The paper's processing steps were these. TCR identification, UMI-based error correction and CDR3 extraction were performed with Decombinator tools. Expanded TCRs were defined as those above a frequency of 2 per 1,000, corresponding to the top 1% of the tumor frequency distribution. Expanded tumor TCRs statistically deemed absent (corrected P<0.05) from at least one tumor region were classed as regional, and all other expanded tumor TCRs were classed as ubiquitous. Renyi diversity was calculated using the R vegan package after each repertoire was subsampled 100 times to 5,000 TCRs. CDR3 similarity networks were built from amino acid triplet string-kernel similarity, connecting CDR3s with pairwise similarity above 0.82. The public reads were run again by TCRdb, first through fastp at Q25 and then through MiXCR, and only productive beta chains were kept. When rows share a CDR3 protein, they turn into one entry using the most common DNA and genes. TCRdb, not the authors, supplied the V and J calls. The sample records about 100,000 distinct CDR3 sequences, about 4.6% of which are singletons. Roughly 20% of the sample lies in the top ten.

CDR1 LGHDT and CDR2 YNNKEL were looked up in the germline V gene (reference sequence). Germline trimming: 0 bases from V, 5 bases from J; junction bases outside gene matches: 22. Measured from the cysteine to the phenylalanine, the CDR3 is 21 residues long. CDR3 DNA only is kept here, 63 bases in frame from base 1. In this sample, this clonotype turned up many times. This receptor's antigen is unknown. No base-level quality is on record; no much larger clone is a single base apart. The sample's time point, from its label and the paper: sample taken at primary tumor resection. Samples were obtained from approximately 77 patients with early-stage, untreated non-small cell lung cancer from the lung TRACERx cohort. TCR sequencing used whole RNA extracted from tumor and nontumor lung tissue, or from cryopreserved PBMC samples, without cell sorting. Only patients with enough RNA available from two or more tumor regions were chosen for TCR sequencing. Before being selected, tumor and adjacent nontumor lung specimens were reviewed by a lung pathologist.

The clonotype comes from a male donor with early-stage non-small cell lung cancer. Recombination connected TRBV3-1 to TRBJ1-2; 9 of the junction bases match TRBD1. The sample here was lung tumor tissue, taken at surgery. CDR3 reads: CASSQDPSSITDRGVRYGYTF. In nucleotides, the sequence is TGTGCCAGCAGCCAAGACCCATCGTCTATTACGGACAGGGGCGTTAGATATGGCTACACCTTC.